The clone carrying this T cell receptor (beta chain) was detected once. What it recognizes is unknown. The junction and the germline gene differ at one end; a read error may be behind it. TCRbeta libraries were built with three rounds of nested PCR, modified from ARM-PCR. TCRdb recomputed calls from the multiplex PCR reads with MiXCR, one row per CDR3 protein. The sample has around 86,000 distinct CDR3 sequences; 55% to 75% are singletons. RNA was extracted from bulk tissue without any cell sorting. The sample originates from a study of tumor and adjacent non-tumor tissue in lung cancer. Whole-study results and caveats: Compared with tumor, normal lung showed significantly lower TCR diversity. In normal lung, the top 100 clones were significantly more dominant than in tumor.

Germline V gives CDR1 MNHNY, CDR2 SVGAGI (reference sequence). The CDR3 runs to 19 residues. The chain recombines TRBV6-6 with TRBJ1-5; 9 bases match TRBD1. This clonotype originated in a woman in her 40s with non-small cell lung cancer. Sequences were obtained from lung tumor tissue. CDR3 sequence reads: CVSSYSKMTGGRGNQPHHF. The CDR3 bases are TGTGTCAGCAGTTACTCGAAGATGACAGGGGGAAGAGGCAATCAGCCCCATCATTTT.